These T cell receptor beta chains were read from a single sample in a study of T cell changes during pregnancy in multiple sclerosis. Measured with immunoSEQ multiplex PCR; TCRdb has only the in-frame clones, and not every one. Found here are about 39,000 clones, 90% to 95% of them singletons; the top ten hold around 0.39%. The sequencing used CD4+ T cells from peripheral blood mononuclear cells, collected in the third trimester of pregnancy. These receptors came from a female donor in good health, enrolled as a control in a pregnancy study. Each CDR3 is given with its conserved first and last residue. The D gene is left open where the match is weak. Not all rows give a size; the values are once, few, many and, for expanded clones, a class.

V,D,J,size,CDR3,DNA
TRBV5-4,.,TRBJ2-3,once,CASSPHASGGTDTQYF,TGTGCCAGCAGCCCCCACGCTTCAGGCGGCACAGATACGCAGTATTTT
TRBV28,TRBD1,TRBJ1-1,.,CASSPGTGITEAFF,TGTGCCAGCAGCCCCGGGACAGGGATTACTGAAGCTTTCTTT
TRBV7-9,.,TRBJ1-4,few,CASSLADGVGEKLFF,TGTGCCAGCAGCTTAGCCGACGGGGTGGGGGAAAAACTGTTTTTT
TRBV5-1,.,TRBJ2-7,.,CASSLGQNYEQYF,TGCGCCAGCAGCCTAGGACAGAACTACGAGCAGTACTTC
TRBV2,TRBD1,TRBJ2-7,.,CASSPTGVTYEQYF,TGTGCCAGCAGTCCGACAGGGGTAACCTACGAGCAGTACTTC
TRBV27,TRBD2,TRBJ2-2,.,CASSFFGAGGHTGELFF,TGTGCCAGCAGTTTTTTCGGAGCGGGGGGTCACACCGGGGAGCTGTTTTTT
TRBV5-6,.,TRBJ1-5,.,CASSLGPSRGYQPQHF,TGTGCCAGCAGCTTGGGGCCCTCACGAGGGTATCAGCCCCAGCATTTT
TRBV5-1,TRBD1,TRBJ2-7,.,CASSLGQGLHYEQYF,TGCGCCAGCAGCTTGGGACAGGGGCTACACTACGAGCAGTACTTC
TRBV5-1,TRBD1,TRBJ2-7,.,CASSLRTGGSYEQYF,TGCGCCAGCAGCCTGAGGACAGGGGGCTCCTACGAGCAGTACTTC
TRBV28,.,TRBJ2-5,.,CASRSSGETQYF,TGTGCCAGCAGATCGAGCGGGGAGACCCAGTACTTC
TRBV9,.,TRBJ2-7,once,CASSVVGGRGEQYF,TGTGCCAGCAGCGTAGTCGGGGGGCGCGGGGAGCAGTACTTC
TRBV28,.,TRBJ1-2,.,CASPGADGGYTF,TGTGCCAGCCCTGGGGCAGACGGTGGCTACACCTTC
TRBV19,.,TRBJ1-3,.,CASNPEGPGNTIYF,TGTGCCAGTAATCCGGAGGGACCTGGAAACACCATATATTTT
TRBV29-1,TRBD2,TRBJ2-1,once,CSAKRGGSSSYNEQFF,TGCAGCGCTAAGCGGGGGGGCTCTAGCTCCTACAATGAGCAGTTCTTC
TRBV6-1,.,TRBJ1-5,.,CASRTGSQPQHF,TGTGCCAGCAGGACAGGTAGTCAGCCCCAGCATTTT
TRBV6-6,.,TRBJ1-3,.,CASSQQDAGNTIYF,TGTGCCAGCAGCCAACAGGATGCTGGAAACACCATATATTTT
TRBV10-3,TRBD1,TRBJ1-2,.,CAISESRGTGGADGYTF,TGTGCCATCAGTGAGTCAAGAGGGACAGGGGGCGCCGATGGCTACACCTTC
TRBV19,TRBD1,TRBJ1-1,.,CASSPGDSRNTEAFF,TGTGCCAGTAGTCCCGGGGACAGTCGGAACACTGAAGCTTTCTTT
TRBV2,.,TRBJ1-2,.,CASRPGSSQHYGYTF,TGTGCCAGCAGACCTGGTAGCAGCCAACACTATGGCTACACCTTC
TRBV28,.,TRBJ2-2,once,CASTFGGTNTGELFF,TGTGCCAGCACCTTCGGGGGAACAAACACCGGGGAGCTGTTTTTT
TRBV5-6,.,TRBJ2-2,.,CASSLGRGTGELFF,TGTGCCAGCAGCTTGGGCAGGGGCACCGGGGAGCTGTTTTTT
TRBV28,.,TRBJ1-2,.,CASRDTVAGYTF,TGTGCCAGCAGGGATACAGTGGCTGGCTACACCTTC
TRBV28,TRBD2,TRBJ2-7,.,CASSPSGITYEQYF,TGTGCCAGCAGTCCGAGCGGGATTACCTACGAGCAGTACTTC
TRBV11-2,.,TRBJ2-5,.,CASSLTAWGEETQYF,TGTGCCAGCAGCTTAACAGCATGGGGGGAAGAGACCCAGTACTTC
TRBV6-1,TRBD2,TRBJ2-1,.,CASITSGREINEQFF,TGTGCCAGCATAACTAGCGGGAGGGAGATAAATGAGCAGTTCTTC
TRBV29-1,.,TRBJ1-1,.,CSVVKGTETEAFF,TGCAGCGTTGTTAAAGGGACTGAGACTGAAGCTTTCTTT
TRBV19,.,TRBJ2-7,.,CASRASGPQGNEQYF,TGTGCCAGTAGGGCCTCGGGACCACAGGGAAACGAGCAGTACTTC
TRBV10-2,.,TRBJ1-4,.,CATYSLGDSSGEKLFF,TGCGCCACGTACTCCCTCGGTGACTCCTCTGGCGAAAAACTGTTTTTT
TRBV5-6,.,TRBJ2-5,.,CASSPQARETQYF,TGTGCCAGCAGCCCACAGGCGAGGGAGACCCAGTACTTC
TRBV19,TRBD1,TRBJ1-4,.,CASSNRGNEKLFF,TGTGCCAGTAGTAACAGGGGGAATGAAAAACTGTTTTTT
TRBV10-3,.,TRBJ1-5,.,CAISEEGGPNQPQHF,TGTGCCATCAGTGAAGAGGGGGGGCCCAATCAGCCCCAGCATTTT
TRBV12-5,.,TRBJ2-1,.,CASGLIIGGRTNEQFF,TGTGCTAGTGGTTTGATAATCGGGGGGCGTACCAATGAGCAGTTCTTC
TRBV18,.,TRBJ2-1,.,CASSNAVNEQFF,TGTGCCAGCTCGAACGCGGTCAATGAGCAGTTCTTC
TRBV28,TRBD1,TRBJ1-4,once,CASRQTGNNEKLFF,TGTGCCAGCAGGCAGACAGGGAATAATGAAAAACTGTTTTTT
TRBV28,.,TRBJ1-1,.,CASRMGGVRETEAFF,TGTGCCAGCAGGATGGGCGGGGTTCGGGAAACTGAAGCTTTCTTT
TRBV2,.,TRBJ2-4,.,CASDRGGNIQYF,TGTGCCAGCGACAGGGGAGGGAACATTCAGTACTTC
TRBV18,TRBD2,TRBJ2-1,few,CASSPAGLAGGPEQFF,TGTGCCAGCTCACCCGCGGGACTAGCGGGAGGGCCTGAGCAGTTCTTC
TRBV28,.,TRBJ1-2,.,CATLRGYGYTF,TGTGCCACCCTTCGGGGCTATGGCTACACCTTC
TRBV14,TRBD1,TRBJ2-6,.,CASSRRQGTGANVLTF,TGTGCCAGCAGCCGAAGACAGGGGACCGGGGCCAACGTCCTGACTTTC
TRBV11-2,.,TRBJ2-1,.,CASSLLGGTDNEQFF,TGTGCCAGCAGCCTCCTAGGCGGGACAGACAATGAGCAGTTCTTC
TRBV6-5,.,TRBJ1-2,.,CASRRQGSYGYTF,TGTGCCAGCAGACGCCAGGGGTCCTATGGCTACACCTTC
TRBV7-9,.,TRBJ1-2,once,CASSLEQLAVLGGYTF,TGTGCCAGCAGCTTAGAACAGCTCGCCGTTTTAGGTGGCTACACCTTC
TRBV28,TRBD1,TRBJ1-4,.,CASTGGGATNEKLFF,TGTGCCAGCACCGGAGGGGGCGCAACTAATGAAAAACTGTTTTTT
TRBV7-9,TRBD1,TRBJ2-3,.,CASSLGTVAADTQYF,TGTGCCAGCAGCCTCGGGACAGTGGCAGCAGATACGCAGTATTTT
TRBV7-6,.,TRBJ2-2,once,CASSLEVGTGELFF,TGTGCCAGCAGCTTAGAGGTCGGGACCGGGGAGCTGTTTTTT
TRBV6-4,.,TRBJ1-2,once,CASSRGSDYGYTF,TGTGCCAGCTCTAGGGGGAGCGACTATGGCTACACCTTC
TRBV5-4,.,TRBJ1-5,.,CASSNGGSNQPQHF,TGTGCCAGCAGCAACGGGGGAAGCAATCAGCCCCAGCATTTT
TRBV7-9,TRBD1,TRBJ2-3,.,CASSITGTAMADTQYF,TGTGCCAGCAGCATAACCGGGACAGCAATGGCAGATACGCAGTATTTT
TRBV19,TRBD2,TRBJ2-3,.,CASMMSGGDTQYF,TGTGCCAGTATGATGTCGGGGGGGGATACGCAGTATTTT
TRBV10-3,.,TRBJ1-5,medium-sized,CATGRENQPQHF,TGTGCCACTGGACGGGAAAATCAGCCCCAGCATTTT
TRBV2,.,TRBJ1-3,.,CASSSFSGNTIYF,TGTGCCAGCAGTTCCTTCTCTGGAAACACCATATATTTT
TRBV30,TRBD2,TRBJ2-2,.,CAWSTSGGWTGELFF,TGTGCCTGGAGTACTAGCGGGGGTTGGACCGGGGAGCTGTTTTTT
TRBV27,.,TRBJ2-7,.,CASSPRGGAGYEQYF,TGTGCCAGCAGTCCTCGCGGGGGCGCGGGCTACGAGCAGTACTTC